The rows below give T cell receptor beta chains drawn from one sample of a study of blood T cell repertoires in COVID-19. TCRdb keeps only in-frame clones here, not all; method: immunoSEQ multiplex PCR. This repertoire shows over 110,000 clones, around 78% found once; its top ten account for 1.9%. Sequenced: peripheral blood. All receptors come from a woman aged 55-70 years with acute or convalescent COVID-19. Both conserved end residues are part of each CDR3. D genes are given only for firm matches. Rows give clone size only sometimes, using once, few, many, or a class for an expanded clone.

cdr3_aa cdr3_nt j_call v_call clone_size d_call
CASSPSRGTGSTVHGYTF TGTGCCAGCAGTCCCTCCCGTGGGACAGGCTCGACCGTTCATGGCTACACCTTC TRBJ1-2 TRBV3-1/TRBV3-2 NA TRBD1
CASSPVSGRGVGTQYF TGTGCCAGCAGTCCCGTGAGCGGGAGAGGTGTCGGGACCCAGTACTTC TRBJ2-5 TRBV27 once TRBD2
CASSYRGQGTYEQYF TGTGCCAGCAGTTACAGGGGACAGGGTACCTACGAGCAGTACTTC TRBJ2-7 TRBV6-5 NA TRBD1
CASSLRTSGSEQFF TGTGCCAGCAGTTTAAGGACTAGCGGGAGTGAGCAGTTCTTC TRBJ2-1 TRBV27 NA TRBD2
CASSKGYPRNYYSDTQYF TGTGCCAGCAGCAAAGGGTATCCCAGAAACTACTATTCAGATACGCAGTATTTT TRBJ2-3 TRBV21-1 NA NA
CASSSPAGAGELFF TGCGCCAGCAGCTCCCCTGCAGGGGCCGGGGAGCTGTTTTTT TRBJ2-2 TRBV5-1 NA NA
CASKGGVNQPQHF TGTGCCAGTAAAGGGGGGGTGAATCAGCCCCAGCATTTT TRBJ1-5 TRBV19 NA NA
CASSQGEGDTIYF TGTGCCAGCAGCCAAGGAGAGGGGGACACCATATATTTT TRBJ1-3 TRBV3-1/TRBV3-2 NA NA
CASSPYPGDSNIQYF TGTGCCAGCAGCCCCTACCCCGGGGACAGCAACATTCAGTACTTC TRBJ2-4 TRBV11-2 NA TRBD1
CASSTGFATNEKLFF TGTGCCAGTAGTACCGGGTTCGCAACTAATGAAAAACTGTTTTTT TRBJ1-4 TRBV19 NA NA
CASSRIPGQGPYEQYF TGTGCCAGCAGCCGGATACCGGGACAGGGCCCCTACGAGCAGTACTTC TRBJ2-7 TRBV14 NA TRBD1
CASSPRQGDGYEQYF TGTGCCAGCAGCCCTCGACAGGGGGATGGCTACGAGCAGTACTTC TRBJ2-7 TRBV3-1/TRBV3-2 NA TRBD1
CASRSGQGTDSGNTIYF TGCGCCAGCAGATCCGGACAGGGTACGGACTCTGGAAACACCATATATTTT TRBJ1-3 TRBV10-2 once TRBD1
CASSPTGTDEQYF TGTGCCAGCAGTCCCACAGGGACGGACGAGCAGTACTTC TRBJ2-7 TRBV28 NA NA
CSPIDATEAFF TGCAGTCCAATAGATGCCACTGAAGCTTTCTTT TRBJ1-1 TRBV20-1 NA NA
CASSYTGGFYEQYF TGTGCCAGCAGTTATACAGGGGGCTTCTACGAGCAGTACTTC TRBJ2-7 TRBV28 NA TRBD1
CASSLIVAGGLNEQFF TGTGCCAGCAGCTTAATTGTAGCGGGAGGGCTCAATGAGCAGTTCTTC TRBJ2-1 TRBV7-3 once TRBD2
CASSVEGTSKNEQFF TGTGCCAGCAGCGTAGAAGGGACTAGTAAGAATGAGCAGTTCTTC TRBJ2-1 TRBV9 once TRBD2
CASSLGGRPNEQFF TGTGCCAGCAGCCTAGGGGGGAGGCCAAATGAGCAGTTCTTC TRBJ2-1 TRBV7-2 few NA
CASSQRGSAGDEQFF TGTGCCAGTAGTCAGAGGGGATCCGCAGGGGATGAGCAGTTCTTC TRBJ2-1 TRBV19 NA NA
CASSPGLSQPQHF TGTGCCAGCAGCCCAGGGTTGAGTCAGCCCCAGCATTTT TRBJ1-5 TRBV6-5 once NA
CASSTNSGQGNTEAFF TGTGCCAGTAGTACAAACAGCGGACAGGGTAACACTGAAGCTTTCTTT TRBJ1-1 TRBV19 NA TRBD1
CASAPDRAYEQYF TGTGCCAGCGCGCCGGACAGGGCCTACGAGCAGTACTTC TRBJ2-7 TRBV27 few TRBD1
CASSLEAKTEAFF TGTGCCAGCAGCTTAGAGGCCAAGACTGAAGCTTTCTTT TRBJ1-1 TRBV11-2 NA NA
CASSEGQVNTGELFF TGCGCCAGCAGTGAAGGCCAGGTCAACACCGGGGAGCTGTTTTTT TRBJ2-2 TRBV10-1 NA NA
CASSVKRSGTDTQYF TGTGCCAGCAGCGTGAAGCGGTCGGGCACAGATACGCAGTATTTT TRBJ2-3 TRBV5-6 NA NA
CASSKTSGRADEQFF TGTGCCAGTTCCAAAACTAGCGGGAGGGCCGATGAGCAGTTCTTC TRBJ2-1 TRBV19 NA TRBD2
CSARAGETQYF TGCAGTGCTAGGGCGGGGGAGACCCAGTACTTC TRBJ2-5 TRBV20-1 NA NA
CASSFGGSGSGETQYF TGCGCCAGCAGCTTTGGGGGAAGCGGGAGCGGAGAGACCCAGTACTTC TRBJ2-5 TRBV5-1 NA TRBD2
CASSSTGGNYEQYF TGCGCCAGCAGCTCCACAGGGGGCAACTACGAGCAGTACTTC TRBJ2-7 TRBV5-1 NA TRBD1
CASSLSGGQGAGGYTF TGTGCCAGCAGCTTAAGCGGGGGACAGGGGGCTGGAGGCTACACCTTC TRBJ1-2 TRBV7-9 NA TRBD1
CASKLAGDWETQYF TGTGCCAGCAAGTTAGCGGGGGACTGGGAGACCCAGTACTTC TRBJ2-5 TRBV6-5 NA TRBD2